These T cell receptor beta chains were read from a single sample in a study of cytomegalovirus exposure and HLA in healthy donors. Clones were read by immunoSEQ multiplex PCR, and TCRdb kept only the in-frame ones, dropping some. The repertoire consists of under 130,000 clones, with about 15% occurring once and the leading ten covering approximately 0.8%. Sequenced sample: PBMCs. These TCRs come from a female donor in good health and CMV-seronegative. CDR3s include the opening cysteine and the closing phenylalanine or tryptophan. A D gene is named only where the DNA matches it firmly. Size is stated for part of the rows, as once, few or many counts, or as a class when the clone is expanded.

D gene	clone size	J gene	V gene	CDR3 DNA	CDR3 protein
TRBD1	few	TRBJ1-2	TRBV5-4	TGTGCCAGCAGCCTGGACAGGGAAGGCTACACCTTC	CASSLDREGYTF
TRBD1	NA	TRBJ1-1	TRBV6-5	TGTGCCAGCAAAAATCCGGGCAGGGGGACTGAAGCTTTCTTT	CASKNPGRGTEAFF
NA	NA	TRBJ2-3	TRBV9	TGTGCCAGCAGCGCCGAGATCGGGCGGGGCACAGATACGCAGTATTTT	CASSAEIGRGTDTQYF
TRBD2	few	TRBJ2-3	TRBV4-3	TGCGCCAGCAGCCAAATGGCTAGCGGGCGGGCAGATACGCAGTATTTT	CASSQMASGRADTQYF
TRBD1	few	TRBJ1-6	TRBV5-6	TGTGCCAGCAGCTACGGGACAGGGGATAATTCACCCCTCCACTTT	CASSYGTGDNSPLHF
NA	NA	TRBJ1-1	TRBV19	TGTGCCAGTAGTACCCGTACCAGGAACACTGAAGCTTTCTTT	CASSTRTRNTEAFF
NA	NA	TRBJ1-4	TRBV28	TGTGCCAGCAGGTCGGGAACAACTAATGAAAAACTGTTTTTT	CASRSGTTNEKLFF
NA	NA	TRBJ1-4	TRBV18	TGTGCCAGCTCACCAGCGGGACCGCAAGCAACTAATGAAAAACTGTTTTTT	CASSPAGPQATNEKLFF
TRBD1	NA	TRBJ1-1	TRBV5-6	TGTGCCAGCAGCTATGGACAGGCCAGGGGCGAAGCTTTCTTT	CASSYGQARGEAFF
TRBD2	few	TRBJ2-2	TRBV18	TGTGCCAGCTCTTCCCCCGGGGGGAAAAACACCGGGGAGCTGTTTTTT	CASSSPGGKNTGELFF
NA	few	TRBJ2-5	TRBV5-1	TGCGCCAGCAGCTTATTCGGACAGCTACAAGAGACCCAGTACTTC	CASSLFGQLQETQYF
NA	NA	TRBJ2-7	TRBV7-6	TGTGCCAGCAGCTTAGCTTCCCCAGGGGCTCAGGGCTACGAGCAGTACTTC	CASSLASPGAQGYEQYF
NA	NA	TRBJ2-2	TRBV7-2	TGTGCCAGCAGCTTAGGGGGAGCGGCGAACACCGGGGAGCTGTTTTTT	CASSLGGAANTGELFF
TRBD1	few	TRBJ1-3	TRBV7-9	TGTGCCAGCAGGCAGACAGGGGTCGACACCATATATTTT	CASRQTGVDTIYF
NA	NA	TRBJ1-2	TRBV5-1	TGCGCCAGCAGCTTGGTACAGAACCCTTATGGCTACACCTTC	CASSLVQNPYGYTF
TRBD2	NA	TRBJ2-3	TRBV28	TGTGCCAGCAGCCCGGGAGGGGTGAGAACAGATACGCAGTATTTT	CASSPGGVRTDTQYF
NA	NA	TRBJ2-6	TRBV5-1	TGCGCCAGCAGCTTAACGGTACCTGGGGCCAACGTCCTGACTTTC	CASSLTVPGANVLTF
NA	NA	TRBJ2-3	TRBV2	TGTGCCAGCAGTGAAGACAGGACCTCCACAGATACGCAGTATTTT	CASSEDRTSTDTQYF
NA	NA	TRBJ2-5	TRBV14	TGTGCCAGCAGCGTCCCTGGGGGGCAAGAGACCCAGTACTTC	CASSVPGGQETQYF
NA	few	TRBJ2-1	TRBV4-1	TGCGCCAGCAGCCAAGTAATTAGCTCCTACAATGAGCAGTTCTTC	CASSQVISSYNEQFF
NA	few	TRBJ1-3	TRBV4-3	TGCGCCAGCAGCCAAGAGACCGCGACAGGAAACACCATATATTTT	CASSQETATGNTIYF
TRBD1	few	TRBJ2-7	TRBV10-3	TGTGCCATCAGTGAGGGGACAGGGTCCTACGAGCAGTACTTC	CAISEGTGSYEQYF
TRBD1	NA	TRBJ1-2	TRBV30	TGTGCCTGGAAACCGTACGACAGGGTCACCTTC	CAWKPYDRVTF
TRBD1	NA	TRBJ1-3	TRBV29-1	TGCAGCGTTGAGGACAGGGCTGGAAACACCATATATTTT	CSVEDRAGNTIYF
NA	few	TRBJ2-7	TRBV6-6	TGTGCCAGCAGTTACAGACTGTACTACGAGCAGTACTTC	CASSYRLYYEQYF
NA	few	TRBJ2-7	TRBV27	TGTGCCAGCAGTTTAAGGGGCAGGGTACGCGAGCAGTACTTC	CASSLRGRVREQYF
NA	NA	TRBJ1-2	TRBV5-4	TGTGCCAGCAGCTTGGCCGGGTACTATGGCTACACCTTC	CASSLAGYYGYTF
NA	few	TRBJ2-1	TRBV5-1	TGCGCCAGCAGCGTCGACAGTTACAATGAGCAGTTCTTC	CASSVDSYNEQFF
NA	NA	TRBJ1-5	TRBV7-8	TGTGCCAGCAGCTCTGGGAGCGGGAGCAATCAGCCCCAGCATTTT	CASSSGSGSNQPQHF
TRBD2	NA	TRBJ2-7	TRBV11-2	TGTGCCAGCACCGGGGGGTCTTCGGGGTCCCACGAGCAGTACTTC	CASTGGSSGSHEQYF
NA	NA	TRBJ1-4	TRBV25-1	TGTGCCAGCAGTGAGTCTCGGTTCTTTTCTAATGAAAAACTGTTTTTT	CASSESRFFSNEKLFF
TRBD1	NA	TRBJ2-7	TRBV15	TGTGCCACCAGCAGAGGTGGGACAGGGAACGAGCAGTACTTC	CATSRGGTGNEQYF
TRBD1	few	TRBJ1-4	TRBV9	TGTGCCAGCAGCACAGGGGCATCTAATGAAAAACTGTTTTTT	CASSTGASNEKLFF
NA	few	TRBJ2-7	TRBV28	TGTGCCAGCGATGCAGGGGCCCCCCTCGAGCAGTACTTC	CASDAGAPLEQYF
NA	few	TRBJ1-2	TRBV5-1	TGCGCCAGCAGCTTGGACTACTATGGCTACACCTTC	CASSLDYYGYTF
TRBD1	NA	TRBJ1-4	TRBV6-6	TGTGCCAGCAGCCTTCAGGACAGGGTTGAAAAACTGTTTTTT	CASSLQDRVEKLFF
TRBD1	NA	TRBJ1-1	TRBV4-1	TGCGCCAGCAGCCAGACGACAGGGTGGTCCGCGTCAGCTTTCTTT	CASSQTTGWSASAFF
NA	NA	TRBJ1-2	TRBV4-3	TGCGCCAGCAGCCAAGAGGCGGGGGGGATCCTCTATGGCTACACCTTC	CASSQEAGGILYGYTF
NA	few	TRBJ2-7	TRBV14	TGTGCCAGCAGCCAGAAAGCCTCCGGGGAGCAGTACTTC	CASSQKASGEQYF
TRBD2	few	TRBJ2-3	TRBV7-2	TGTGCCAGCAGCTTAGTGACTAGCGGGAGTGATACGCAGTATTTT	CASSLVTSGSDTQYF
NA	NA	TRBJ2-3	TRBV25-1	TGTGCCAGCCGCCTAGGTGCAGATACGCAGTATTTT	CASRLGADTQYF
TRBD1	few	TRBJ1-1	TRBV9	TGTGCCAGCAGCTCAGGGGGGCAAATTAACACTGAAGCTTTCTTT	CASSSGGQINTEAFF
NA	few	TRBJ2-5	TRBV19	TGTGCCAGTAGTAGGATCGGGGGAGGAGAGACCCAGTACTTC	CASSRIGGGETQYF
NA	few	TRBJ1-1	TRBV7-9	TGTGCCAGCCGGAGCTCCCAGAGGGAACGACCCTCGGGTACGACTTTCTTT	CASRSSQRERPSGTTFF